This T cell receptor (beta chain) derives from a study of blood T cells in healthy people across ages. V lost 1 base and J lost 5; bases outside the gene matches: 6. CDR1 DFQATT and CDR2 SNEGSKA come from the germline V gene (reference sequence). The CDR3 is made up of 14 amino acids. Investigators took about 9.2 milliliters of peripheral blood from every donor. A sample-barcoded 5' primer and a J-beta primer mix were used in a second PCR of about 6 to 12 cycles. TCRdb recomputed calls from the 5' RACE reads with MiXCR, one row per CDR3 protein. The sample carries fewer than 950,000 distinct CDR3 sequences, approximately 55% recorded once. This clonotype was seen a few times.

V and J are TRBV20-1 and TRBJ2-5, with 8 bases fitting TRBD1. This sequence originates from an elderly man in good health. Input material: blood. The chain's CDR3 is CSARGGTGTETQYF. CDR3 nucleotides: TGCAGTGCTAGAGGGGGGACAGGTACGGAGACCCAGTACTTC.